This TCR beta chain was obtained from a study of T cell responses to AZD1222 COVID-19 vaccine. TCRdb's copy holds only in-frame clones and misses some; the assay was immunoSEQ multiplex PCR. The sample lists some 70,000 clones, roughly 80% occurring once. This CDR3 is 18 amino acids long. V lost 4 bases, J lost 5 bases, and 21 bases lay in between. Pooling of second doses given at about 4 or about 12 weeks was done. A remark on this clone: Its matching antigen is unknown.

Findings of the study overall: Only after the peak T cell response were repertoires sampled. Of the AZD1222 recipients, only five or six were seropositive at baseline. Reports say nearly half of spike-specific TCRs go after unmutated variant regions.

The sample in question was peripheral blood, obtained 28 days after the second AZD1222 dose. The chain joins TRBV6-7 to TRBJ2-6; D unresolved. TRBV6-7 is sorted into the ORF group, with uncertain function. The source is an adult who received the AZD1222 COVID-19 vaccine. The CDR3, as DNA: TGTGCCAGCAGTTCGTGGAAGCGTTTACAAAGTCGGGCCAACGTCCTGACTTTC. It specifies CASSSWKRLQSRANVLTF.